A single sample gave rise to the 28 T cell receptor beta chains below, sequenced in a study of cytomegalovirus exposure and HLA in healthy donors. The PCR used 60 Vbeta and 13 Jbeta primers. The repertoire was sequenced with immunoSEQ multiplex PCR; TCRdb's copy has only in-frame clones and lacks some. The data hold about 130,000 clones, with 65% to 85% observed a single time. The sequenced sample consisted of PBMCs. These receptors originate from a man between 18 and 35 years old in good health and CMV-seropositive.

The CDR3 region is CASSLRSSGANEQFF. The DNA of the CDR3 is TGTGCCAGCAGCTTAAGGTCTAGCGGGGCGAATGAGCAGTTCTTC. The rearrangement uses TRBV7-8 and TRBJ2-1, with 9 bases aligning to TRBD2. Trimming removed 2 bases from V and 7 bases from J; junction bases left unmatched: 6. CDR3 length equals 15 residues. Germline values: CDR1 SGHVS, CDR2 FQNEAQ.

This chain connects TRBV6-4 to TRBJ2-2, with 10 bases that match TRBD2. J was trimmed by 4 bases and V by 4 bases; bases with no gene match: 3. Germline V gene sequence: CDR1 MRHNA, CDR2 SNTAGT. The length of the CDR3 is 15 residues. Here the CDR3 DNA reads TGTGCCAGCAGTGCCCTAGCGGGAGTCACCGGGGAGCTGTTTTTT. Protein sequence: CASSALAGVTGELFF.

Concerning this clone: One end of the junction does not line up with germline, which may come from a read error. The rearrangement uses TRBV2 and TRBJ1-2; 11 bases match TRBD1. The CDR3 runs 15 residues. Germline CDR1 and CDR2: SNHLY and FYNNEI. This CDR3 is CASTEGQGAYYGYTF. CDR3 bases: TGTGCCAGCACTGAAGGACAGGGGGCTTACTATGGCTACACCTTC.

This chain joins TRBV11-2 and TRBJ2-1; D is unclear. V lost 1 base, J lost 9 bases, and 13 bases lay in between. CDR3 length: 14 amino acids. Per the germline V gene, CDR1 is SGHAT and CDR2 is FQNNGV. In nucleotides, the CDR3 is TGTGCCAGCAGCTTAGTTCGAGCGTTAAGTGAGCAGTTCTTC. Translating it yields CASSLVRALSEQFF.

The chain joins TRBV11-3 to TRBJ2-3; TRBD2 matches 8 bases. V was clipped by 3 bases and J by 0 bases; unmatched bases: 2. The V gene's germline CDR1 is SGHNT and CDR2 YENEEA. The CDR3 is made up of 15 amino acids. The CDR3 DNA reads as TGTGCCAGCAGCTTTTCGGGGGGGAGCACAGATACGCAGTATTTT. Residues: CASSFSGGSTDTQYF.

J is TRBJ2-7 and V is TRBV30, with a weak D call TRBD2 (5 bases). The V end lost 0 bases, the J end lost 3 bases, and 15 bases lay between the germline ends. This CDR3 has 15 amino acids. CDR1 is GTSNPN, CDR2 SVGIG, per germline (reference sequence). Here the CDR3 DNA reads TGTGCCTGGAGTGTTAGACGGGATATCCGCTACGAGCAGTACTTC. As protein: CAWSVRRDIRYEQYF.

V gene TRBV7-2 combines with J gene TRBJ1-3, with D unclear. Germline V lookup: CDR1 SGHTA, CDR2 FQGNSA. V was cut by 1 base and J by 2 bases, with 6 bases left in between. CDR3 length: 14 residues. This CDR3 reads CASSLGHAGNTIYF. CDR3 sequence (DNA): TGTGCCAGCAGCTTAGGGCACGCTGGAAACACCATATATTTT.

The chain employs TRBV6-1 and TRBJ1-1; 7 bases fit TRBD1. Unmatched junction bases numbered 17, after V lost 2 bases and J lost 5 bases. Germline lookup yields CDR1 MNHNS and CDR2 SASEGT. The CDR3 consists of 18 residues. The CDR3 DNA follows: TGTGCCAGCAGTGAAAATCCCCTCCAGGGGGGAGTACGGACTGAAGCTTTCTTT. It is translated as CASSENPLQGGVRTEAFF.

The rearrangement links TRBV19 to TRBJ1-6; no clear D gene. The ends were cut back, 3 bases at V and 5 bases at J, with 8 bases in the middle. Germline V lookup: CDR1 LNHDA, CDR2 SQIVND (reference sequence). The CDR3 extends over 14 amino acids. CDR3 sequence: CASSIQRDNSPLHF. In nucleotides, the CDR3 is TGTGCCAGTAGTATTCAGCGAGATAATTCACCCCTCCACTTT.

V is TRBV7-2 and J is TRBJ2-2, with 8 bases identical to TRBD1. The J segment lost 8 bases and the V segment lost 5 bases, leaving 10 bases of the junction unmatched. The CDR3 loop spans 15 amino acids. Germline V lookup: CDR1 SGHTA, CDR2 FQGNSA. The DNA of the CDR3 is TGTGCCAGCAGCCCTGGACAGGGACGTTTAGGGGAGCTGTTTTTT. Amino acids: CASSPGQGRLGELFF.

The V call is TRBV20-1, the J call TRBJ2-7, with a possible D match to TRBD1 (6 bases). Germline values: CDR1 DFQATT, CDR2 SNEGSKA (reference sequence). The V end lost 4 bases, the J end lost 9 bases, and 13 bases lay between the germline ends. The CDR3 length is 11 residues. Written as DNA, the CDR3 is TGCAGTGCTACCAGGGGTCATCGGCAGTACTTC. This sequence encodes CSATRGHRQYF.

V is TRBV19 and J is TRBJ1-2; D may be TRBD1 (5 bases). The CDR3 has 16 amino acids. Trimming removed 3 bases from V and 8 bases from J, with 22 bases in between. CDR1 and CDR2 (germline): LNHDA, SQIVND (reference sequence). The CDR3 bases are TGTGCCAGTAGTATTGACTTCTTCAGGGAGGGGTACGGCTACACCTTC. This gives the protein CASSIDFFREGYGYTF.

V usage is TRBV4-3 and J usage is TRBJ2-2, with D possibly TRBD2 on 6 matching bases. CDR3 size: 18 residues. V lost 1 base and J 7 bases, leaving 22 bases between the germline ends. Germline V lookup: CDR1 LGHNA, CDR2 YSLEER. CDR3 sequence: CASSQGQPTSISGGELFF. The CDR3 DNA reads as TGCGCCAGCAGCCAAGGGCAACCAACTAGCATCAGCGGCGGGGAGCTGTTTTTT.

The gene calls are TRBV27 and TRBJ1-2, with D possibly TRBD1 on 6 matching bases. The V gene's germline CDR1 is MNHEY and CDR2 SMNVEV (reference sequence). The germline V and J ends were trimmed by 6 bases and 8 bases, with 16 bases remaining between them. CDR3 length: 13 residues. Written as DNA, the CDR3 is TGTGCCAGCAGGCCTCAGGGACACGGAGGCTACACCTTC. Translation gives CASRPQGHGGYTF.

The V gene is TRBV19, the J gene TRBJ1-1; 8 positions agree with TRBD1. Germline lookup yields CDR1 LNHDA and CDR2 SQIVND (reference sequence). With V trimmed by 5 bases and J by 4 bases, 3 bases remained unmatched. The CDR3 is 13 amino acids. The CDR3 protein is CASSVDRGTEAFF. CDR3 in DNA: TGTGCCAGTAGTGTCGACAGGGGCACTGAAGCTTTCTTT.

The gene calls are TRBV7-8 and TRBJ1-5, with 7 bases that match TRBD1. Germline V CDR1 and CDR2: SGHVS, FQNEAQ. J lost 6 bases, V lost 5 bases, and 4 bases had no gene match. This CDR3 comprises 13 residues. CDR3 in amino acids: CASSQDRAQPQHF. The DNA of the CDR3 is TGTGCCAGCAGCCAAGACAGGGCTCAGCCCCAGCATTTT. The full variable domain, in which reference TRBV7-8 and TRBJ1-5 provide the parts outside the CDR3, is GAGVSQSPRYKVAKRGQDVALRCDPISGHVSLFWYQQALGQGPEFLTYFQNEAQLDKSGLPSDRFFAERPEGSVSTLKIQRTQQEDSAVYLCASSQDRAQPQHFGDGTRLSIL.

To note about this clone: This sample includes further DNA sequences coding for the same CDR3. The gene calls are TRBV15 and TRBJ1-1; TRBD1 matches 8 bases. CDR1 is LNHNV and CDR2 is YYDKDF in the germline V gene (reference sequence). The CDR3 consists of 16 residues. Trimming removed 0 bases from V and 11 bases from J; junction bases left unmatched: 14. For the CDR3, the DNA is TGTGCCACCAGCAGAGAGCGTGTTGGGACAGGCATTGAGGCTTTCTTT. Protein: CATSRERVGTGIEAFF.

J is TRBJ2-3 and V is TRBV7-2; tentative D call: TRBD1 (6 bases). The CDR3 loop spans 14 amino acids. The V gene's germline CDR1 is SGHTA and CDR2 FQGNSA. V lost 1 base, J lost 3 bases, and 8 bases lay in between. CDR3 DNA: TGTGCCAGCAGCTTAGGCAGGGGAACAGATACGCAGTATTTT. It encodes CASSLGRGTDTQYF.

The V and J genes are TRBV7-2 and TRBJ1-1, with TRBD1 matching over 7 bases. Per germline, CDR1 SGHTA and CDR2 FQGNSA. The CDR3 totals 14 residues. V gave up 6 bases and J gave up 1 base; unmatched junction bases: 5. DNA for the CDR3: TGTGCCAGCAGAGTCCGGGACAGGAACACTGAAGCTTTCTTT. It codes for CASRVRDRNTEAFF.

Here the CDR3 reads CASSYDQGNYGYTF. The DNA of the CDR3 is TGTGCCAGCAGTTACGATCAGGGGAACTATGGCTACACCTTC. This rearrangement joins TRBV6-5 to TRBJ1-2; possible D gene TRBD1, 6 bases. The CDR3 has 14 amino acids. Germline CDR1 reads MNHEY; CDR2 reads SVGAGI. The ends were cut back, 2 bases at V and 2 bases at J, with 9 bases in the middle.

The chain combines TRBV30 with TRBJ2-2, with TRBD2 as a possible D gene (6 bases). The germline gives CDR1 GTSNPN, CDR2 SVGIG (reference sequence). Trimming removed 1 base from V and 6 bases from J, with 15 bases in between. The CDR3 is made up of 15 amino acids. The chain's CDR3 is CAWSAGLAKAGELFF. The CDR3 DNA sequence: TGTGCCTGGAGTGCGGGGCTAGCGAAGGCCGGGGAGCTGTTTTTT.

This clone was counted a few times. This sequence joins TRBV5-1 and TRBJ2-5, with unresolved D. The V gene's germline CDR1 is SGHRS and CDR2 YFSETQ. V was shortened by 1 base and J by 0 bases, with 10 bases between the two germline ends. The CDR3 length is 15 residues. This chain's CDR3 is CASSLTPLYQETQYF. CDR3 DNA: TGCGCCAGCAGCTTGACTCCTTTGTACCAAGAGACCCAGTACTTC.

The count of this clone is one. The CDR3 DNA reads TGCAGCGCCCTGACAGGGGGGGGCGGGACCCAGTACTTC. It specifies CSALTGGGGTQYF. V gene TRBV29-1 combines with J gene TRBJ2-5; 9 bases fit TRBD1. V dropped 7 bases and J dropped 7; count of bases not matched to a gene: 10. The CDR3 contains 13 residues. Germline V gene data show CDR1 as SQVTM and CDR2 as ANQGSEA.

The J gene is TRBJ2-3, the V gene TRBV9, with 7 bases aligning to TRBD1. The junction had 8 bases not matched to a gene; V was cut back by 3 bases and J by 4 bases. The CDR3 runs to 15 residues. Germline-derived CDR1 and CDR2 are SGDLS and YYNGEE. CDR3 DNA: TGTGCCAGCAGCGCAATACAGGGGAACGCAGATACGCAGTATTTT. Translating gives CASSAIQGNADTQYF.

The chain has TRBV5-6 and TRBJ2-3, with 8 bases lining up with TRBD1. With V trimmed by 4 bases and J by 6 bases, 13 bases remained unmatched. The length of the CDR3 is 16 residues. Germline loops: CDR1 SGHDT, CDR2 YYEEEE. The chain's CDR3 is CASSIHDRGGLDTQYF. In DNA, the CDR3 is TGTGCCAGCAGCATCCACGACAGGGGCGGGTTGGATACGCAGTATTTT.

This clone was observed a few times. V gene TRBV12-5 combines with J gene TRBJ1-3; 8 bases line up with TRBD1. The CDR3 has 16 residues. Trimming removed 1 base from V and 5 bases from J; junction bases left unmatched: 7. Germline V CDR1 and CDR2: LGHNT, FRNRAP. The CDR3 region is CASGLGAGRGRNTIYF. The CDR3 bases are TGTGCTAGTGGTTTGGGTGCTGGCAGGGGGCGAAACACCATATATTTT.

CDR3 protein: CASSQDPGSNTEAFF. CDR3 bases: TGCGCCAGCAGCCAAGATCCAGGATCGAACACTGAAGCTTTCTTT. The rearrangement joins TRBV4-3 to TRBJ1-1; D is unclear. Trimming took off 0 bases at V and 1 base at J, with 9 bases between the two ends. Germline CDR1 is LGHNA and CDR2 is YSLEER. The CDR3 is 15 residues long.

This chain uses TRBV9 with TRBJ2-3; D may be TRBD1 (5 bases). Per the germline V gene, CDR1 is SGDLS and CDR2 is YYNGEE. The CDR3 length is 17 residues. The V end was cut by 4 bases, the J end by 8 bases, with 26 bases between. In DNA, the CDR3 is TGTGCCAGCAGCACTAAGACGAGCCAGGGCCCCCTGGGTACGCAGTATTTT. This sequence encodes CASSTKTSQGPLGTQYF.